The clone carrying this T cell receptor beta chain was seen more than once but under ten times. Germline V CDR1 and CDR2: SGHAT, FQDESV (reference sequence). The CDR3 runs to 16 residues. Deletions cut 3 bases from V and 6 bases from J, with 19 bases between. This entry is derived from a study of blood T cell repertoires in COVID-19. Cohorts were assigned according to the clinical history that participants reported. Donors of Cohort 3 who recovered were those that had two negative PCRs, clearance, or symptom resolution. Per the original data handling: The authors estimated nucleated cell counts from reference gene primer amplification. Clones were read by immunoSEQ multiplex PCR, and TCRdb kept only the in-frame ones, dropping some. V, J and clone size are taken as reported in that table, and D and trimming were inferred from the DNA itself. The table records about 310,000 clones, approximately 91% of them present only once.

The receptor comes from a woman between 40 and 55 years old who had recovered from COVID-19. Specimen: PBMCs or T cells enriched from blood (not recorded which). The J gene is TRBJ2-3, the V gene TRBV11-1, with D possibly TRBD2 on 5 matching bases. The CDR3 nucleotides are TGTGCCAGCAGCTTGAGGGAATCCGCGAATACGGATACGCAGTATTTT. Residues: CASSLRESANTDTQYF.